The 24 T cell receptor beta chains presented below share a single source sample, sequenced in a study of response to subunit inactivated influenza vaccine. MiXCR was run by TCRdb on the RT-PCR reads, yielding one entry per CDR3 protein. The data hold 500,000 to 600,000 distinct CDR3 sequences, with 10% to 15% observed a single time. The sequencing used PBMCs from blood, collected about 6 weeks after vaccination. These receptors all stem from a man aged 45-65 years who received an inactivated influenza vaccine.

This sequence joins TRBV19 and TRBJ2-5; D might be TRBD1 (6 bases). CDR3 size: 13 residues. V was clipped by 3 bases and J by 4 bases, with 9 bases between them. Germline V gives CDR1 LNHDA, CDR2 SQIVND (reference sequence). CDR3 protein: CASSISRGETQYF. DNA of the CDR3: TGTGCCAGTAGTATCTCCAGGGGAGAGACCCAGTACTTC.

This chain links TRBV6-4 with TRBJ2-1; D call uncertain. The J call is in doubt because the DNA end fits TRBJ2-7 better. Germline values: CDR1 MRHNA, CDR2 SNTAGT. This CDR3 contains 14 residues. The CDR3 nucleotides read TGTGCCAGCAGTGACGGTTTCAATAGTAATGAGCAGTACTTC. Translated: CASSDGFNSNEQYF.

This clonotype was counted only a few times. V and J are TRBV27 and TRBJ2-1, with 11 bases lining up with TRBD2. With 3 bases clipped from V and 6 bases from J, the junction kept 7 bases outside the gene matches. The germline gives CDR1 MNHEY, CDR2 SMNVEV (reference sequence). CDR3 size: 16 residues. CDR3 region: CASSLITLAGANEQFF. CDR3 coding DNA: TGTGCCAGCAGTTTGATCACACTAGCGGGAGCCAATGAGCAGTTCTTC.

CDR3 loop: CAISPDRGYEQYF. The CDR3 nucleotides read TGTGCCATATCCCCCGACAGGGGGTACGAGCAGTACTTC. The chain has TRBV10-3 and TRBJ2-7; 9 bases align to TRBD1. CDR3 size: 13 residues. Unmatched junction bases numbered 7, after V lost 9 bases and J lost 4 bases. Germline-derived CDR1 and CDR2 are ENHRY and SYGVKD.

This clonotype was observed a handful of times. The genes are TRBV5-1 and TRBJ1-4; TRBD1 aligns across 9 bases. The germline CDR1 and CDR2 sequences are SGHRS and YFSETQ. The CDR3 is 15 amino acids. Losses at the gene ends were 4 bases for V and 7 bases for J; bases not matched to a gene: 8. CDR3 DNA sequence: TGCGCCAGCAGCAAAACCGGGACAGGGAGTGAAAAACTGTTTTTT. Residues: CASSKTGTGSEKLFF.

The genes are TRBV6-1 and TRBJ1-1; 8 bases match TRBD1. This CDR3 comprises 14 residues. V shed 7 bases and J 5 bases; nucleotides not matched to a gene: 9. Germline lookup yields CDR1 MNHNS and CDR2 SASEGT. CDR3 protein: CASTERQGWTEAFF. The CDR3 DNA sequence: TGTGCCAGCACCGAAAGACAGGGGTGGACTGAAGCTTTCTTT.

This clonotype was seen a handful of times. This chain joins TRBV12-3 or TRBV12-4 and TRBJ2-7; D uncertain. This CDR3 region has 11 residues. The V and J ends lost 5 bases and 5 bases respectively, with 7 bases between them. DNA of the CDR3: TGTGCCAGCAGTCTCTTTAACGAGCAGTACTTC. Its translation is CASSLFNEQYF.

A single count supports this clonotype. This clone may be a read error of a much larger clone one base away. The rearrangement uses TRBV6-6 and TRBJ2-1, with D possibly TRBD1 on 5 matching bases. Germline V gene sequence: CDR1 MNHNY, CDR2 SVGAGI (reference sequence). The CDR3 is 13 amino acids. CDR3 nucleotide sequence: TGTGCCAGCAGTTACGACAGACACAATGAGCATTTCTTC. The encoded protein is CASSYDRHNEHFF.

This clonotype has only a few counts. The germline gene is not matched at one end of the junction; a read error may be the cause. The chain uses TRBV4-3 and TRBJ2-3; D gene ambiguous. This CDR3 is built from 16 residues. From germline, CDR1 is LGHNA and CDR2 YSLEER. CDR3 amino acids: CASSQDLGYGTDTQYF. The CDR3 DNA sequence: TGCGCCAGCAGCCAAGATTTGGGTTATGGCACGGATACGCAGTATTTT.

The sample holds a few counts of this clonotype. As DNA, the CDR3 is TGTGCCAGCACTTTTCGAGTCGGGACATATTACAATGAGCAGTTCTTC. Its protein product is CASTFRVGTYYNEQFF. The chain links TRBV12-3 or TRBV12-4 to TRBJ2-1; a possible D gene is TRBD1 (6 bases). The germline V and J ends were trimmed by 7 bases and 4 bases, with 20 bases remaining between them. There are 16 residues in the CDR3.

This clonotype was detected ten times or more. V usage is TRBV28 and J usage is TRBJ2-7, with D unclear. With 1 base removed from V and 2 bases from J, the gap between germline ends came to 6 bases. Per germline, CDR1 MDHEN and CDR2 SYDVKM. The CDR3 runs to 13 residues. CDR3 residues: CASSLSAAYEQYF. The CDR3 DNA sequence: TGTGCCAGCAGTTTATCCGCAGCCTACGAGCAGTACTTC.

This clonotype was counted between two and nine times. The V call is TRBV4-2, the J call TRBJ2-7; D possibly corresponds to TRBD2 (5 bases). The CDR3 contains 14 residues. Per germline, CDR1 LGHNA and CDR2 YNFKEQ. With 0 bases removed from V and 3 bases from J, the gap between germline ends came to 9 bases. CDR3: CASSQEDSDYEQYF. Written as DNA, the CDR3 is TGTGCCAGCAGCCAAGAGGATAGCGACTACGAGCAGTACTTC.

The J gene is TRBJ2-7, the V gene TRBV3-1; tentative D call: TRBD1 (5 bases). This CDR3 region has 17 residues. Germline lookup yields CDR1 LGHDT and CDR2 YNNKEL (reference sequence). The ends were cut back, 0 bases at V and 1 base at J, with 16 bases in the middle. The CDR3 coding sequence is TGTGCCAGCAGCCAAGAGGGGCGAGTAGATCGGTCCTACGAGCAGTACTTC. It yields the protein CASSQEGRVDRSYEQYF.

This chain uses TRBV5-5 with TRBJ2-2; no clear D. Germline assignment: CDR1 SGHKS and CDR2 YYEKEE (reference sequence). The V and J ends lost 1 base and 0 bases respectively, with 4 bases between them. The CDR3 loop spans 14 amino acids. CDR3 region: CASSLPANTGELFF. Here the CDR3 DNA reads TGTGCCAGCAGCTTGCCCGCGAACACCGGGGAGCTGTTTTTT.

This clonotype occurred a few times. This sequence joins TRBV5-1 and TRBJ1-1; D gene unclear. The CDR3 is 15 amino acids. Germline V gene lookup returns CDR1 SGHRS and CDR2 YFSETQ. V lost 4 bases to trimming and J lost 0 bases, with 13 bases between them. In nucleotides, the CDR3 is TGCGCCAGCAGCGCCTCGGACGGCATGAACACTGAAGCTTTCTTT. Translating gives CASSASDGMNTEAFF. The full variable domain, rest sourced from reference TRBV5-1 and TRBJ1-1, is KAGVTQTPRYLIKTRGQQVTLSCSPISGHRSVSWYQQTPGQGLQFLFEYFSETQRNKGNFPGRFSGRQFSNSRSEMNVSTLELGDSALYLCASSASDGMNTEAFFGQGTRLTVV.

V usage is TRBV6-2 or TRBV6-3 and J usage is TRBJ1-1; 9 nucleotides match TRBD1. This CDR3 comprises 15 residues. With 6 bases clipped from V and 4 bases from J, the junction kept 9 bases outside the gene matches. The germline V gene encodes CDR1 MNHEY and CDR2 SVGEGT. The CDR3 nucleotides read TGTGCCAGCAGAGGATCGGGACAGGGAGGCACTGAAGCTTTCTTT. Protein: CASRGSGQGGTEAFF.

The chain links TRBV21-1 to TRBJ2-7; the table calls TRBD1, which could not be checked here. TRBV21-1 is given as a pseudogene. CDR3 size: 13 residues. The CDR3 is CATSGRTTFEQYF. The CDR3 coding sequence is TGTGCCACCTCGGGACGGACGACGTTCGAGCAGTACTTC.

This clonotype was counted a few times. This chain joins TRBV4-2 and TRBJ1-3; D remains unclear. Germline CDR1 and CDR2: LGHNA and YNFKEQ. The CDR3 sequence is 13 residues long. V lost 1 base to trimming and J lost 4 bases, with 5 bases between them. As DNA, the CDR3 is TGTGCCAGCAGCCAAGCGGCAGGAAACACCATATATTTT. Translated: CASSQAAGNTIYF.

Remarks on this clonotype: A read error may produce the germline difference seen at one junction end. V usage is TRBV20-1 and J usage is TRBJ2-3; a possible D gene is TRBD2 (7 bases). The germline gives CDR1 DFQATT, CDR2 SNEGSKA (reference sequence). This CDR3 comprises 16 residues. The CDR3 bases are TGCTGTGCTAGTTCGTTTGCGGGGGCCGGAACAGATACGCAGTATTTT. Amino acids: CCASSFAGAGTDTQYF.

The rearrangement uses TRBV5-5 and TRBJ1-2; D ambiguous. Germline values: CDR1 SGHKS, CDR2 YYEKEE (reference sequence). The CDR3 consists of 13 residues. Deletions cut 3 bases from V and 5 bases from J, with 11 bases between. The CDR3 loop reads CASSYSEPYGYTF. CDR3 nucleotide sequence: TGTGCCAGCAGCTATTCAGAGCCATATGGCTACACCTTC.

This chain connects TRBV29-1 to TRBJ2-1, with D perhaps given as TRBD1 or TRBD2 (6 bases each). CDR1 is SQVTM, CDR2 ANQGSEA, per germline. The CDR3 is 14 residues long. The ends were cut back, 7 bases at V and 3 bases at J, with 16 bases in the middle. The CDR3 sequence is CSAGLGGHYNEQFF. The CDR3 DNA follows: TGCAGCGCAGGACTGGGGGGCCACTACAATGAGCAGTTCTTC.

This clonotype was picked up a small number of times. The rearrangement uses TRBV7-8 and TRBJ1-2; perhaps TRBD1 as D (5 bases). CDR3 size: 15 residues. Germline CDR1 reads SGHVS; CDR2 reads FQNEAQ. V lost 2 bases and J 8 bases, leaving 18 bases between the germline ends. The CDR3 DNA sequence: TGTGCCAGCAGCTTAATAGTGAGAGGGGATGCCGGCTACACCTTC. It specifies CASSLIVRGDAGYTF.

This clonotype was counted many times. CDR3 sequence: CSALRGGTASTDTQYF. The CDR3 region has the DNA TGCAGTGCCCTTAGGGGGGGGACTGCTAGCACAGATACGCAGTATTTT. This rearrangement joins TRBV20-1 to TRBJ2-3, with D tentatively TRBD2 (7 bases). There are 16 residues in the CDR3. The germline V gene encodes CDR1 DFQATT and CDR2 SNEGSKA (reference sequence). Trimming took off 6 bases at V and 0 bases at J, with 19 bases between the two ends.

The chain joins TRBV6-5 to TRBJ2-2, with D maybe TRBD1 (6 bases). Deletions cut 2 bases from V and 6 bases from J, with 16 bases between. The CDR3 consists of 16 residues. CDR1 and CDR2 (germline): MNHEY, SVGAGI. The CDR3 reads CASSYGGGTSAGELFF. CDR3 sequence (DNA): TGTGCCAGCAGTTACGGGGGCGGCACATCTGCCGGGGAGCTGTTTTTT.